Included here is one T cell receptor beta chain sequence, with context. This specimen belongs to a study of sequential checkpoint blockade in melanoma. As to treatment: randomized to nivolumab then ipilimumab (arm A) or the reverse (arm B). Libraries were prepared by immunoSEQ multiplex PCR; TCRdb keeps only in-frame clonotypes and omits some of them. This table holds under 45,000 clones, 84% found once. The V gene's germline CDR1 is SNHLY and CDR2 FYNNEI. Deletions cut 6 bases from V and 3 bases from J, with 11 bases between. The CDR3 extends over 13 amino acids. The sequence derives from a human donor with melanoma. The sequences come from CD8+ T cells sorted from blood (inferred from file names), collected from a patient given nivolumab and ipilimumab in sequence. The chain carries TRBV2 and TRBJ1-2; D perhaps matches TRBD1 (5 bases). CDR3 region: CASSPDIYYGYTF. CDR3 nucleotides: TGTGCCAGCAGCCCGGACATCTACTATGGCTACACCTTC.